The clone carrying this TCR beta chain came up once. Its cognate antigen is unknown. These data originate in a study of beta chain features in type 1 diabetes. Study-level points and caveats: For Type 1 diabetes patients, all four CD4+ subsets carried TCRB CDR3s that were moderately but significantly shorter.

Germline-derived CDR1 and CDR2 are SGHAT and FQNNGV. V was trimmed by 2 bases and J by 2 bases, leaving 7 bases between them. This CDR3 is built from 15 residues. Expressed TCRB transcripts were sequenced, since all the RNA that had been isolated was reverse transcribed. Some clones are missing from TCRdb's copy, which holds only in-frame ones; the method was immunoSEQ multiplex PCR. Among about 27,000 clones listed, approximately 55% were seen once. The chain uses TRBV11-2 and TRBJ2-6, with D possibly TRBD1 on 5 matching bases. The sequence came from a woman aged 18 to 35 with type 1 diabetes. The source material was Tregs from blood. DNA for the CDR3: TGTGCCAGCAGCTTAAGCAGGGCTGGGGCCAACGTCCTGACTTTC. Encoded protein: CASSLSRAGANVLTF.